A selection of T cell receptor beta chains follows, all from one sample in a study of blood T cell repertoires in COVID-19. TCRdb's copy holds only in-frame clones and misses some; the assay was immunoSEQ multiplex PCR. The table lists roughly 76,000 clones, approximately 90% of them singletons. What was sequenced was peripheral blood. These receptors were taken from a man between 65 and 85 years old with active or convalescent COVID-19. Each CDR3 is given with its conserved first and last residue. Fields, in order: D gene, J gene, clone size, CDR3 length, V gene, CDR3 DNA, CDR3 protein. The D gene is left open where the match is weak. Only part of the rows carry a size: once, few, many, or a class if the clone is expanded.

TRBD2 TRBJ2-7 few 15 TRBV27 TGTGCCAGCAGTTTAAGGGCGGGAGGTTCCTACGAGCAGTACTTC CASSLRAGGSYEQYF
TRBD2 TRBJ2-7 few 16 TRBV30 TGTGCCTGGAGTAATTCCGGCCTAGCGGGAGGGGTCCGGCAGTACTTC CAWSNSGLAGGVRQYF
TRBD1 TRBJ1-1 - 14 TRBV5-1 TGCGCCAGCAGCAGGACAGGGCGGAACACTGAAGCTTTCTTT CASSRTGRNTEAFF
- TRBJ1-5 - 16 TRBV18 TGTGCCAGCTCACCATTCGTGGCGGATAGCAATCAGCCCCAGCATTTT CASSPFVADSNQPQHF
TRBD1 TRBJ2-2 - 14 TRBV19 TGTGCCAGTAGGACAGGGGTCGCCACCGGGGAGCTGTTTTTT CASRTGVATGELFF
- TRBJ2-3 - 12 TRBV6-5 TGTGCCAGCAGTTACAGTTCTCGAGATTGGTATTTT CASSYSSRDWYF
- TRBJ2-1 - 14 TRBV3-1/TRBV3-2 TGTGCCAGCAGCCTACAGACTAGTTTCGATGAGCAGTTCTTC CASSLQTSFDEQFF
TRBD1 TRBJ2-2 - 17 TRBV7-3 TGTGCCAGCAGCTTAACCCGGGACAGGAGAGGGGCCGGGGAGCTGTTTTTT CASSLTRDRRGAGELFF
- TRBJ2-5 - 13 TRBV9 TGTGCCAGCAGCCAGGGGTTGGGGGAGACCCAGTACTTC CASSQGLGETQYF
TRBD2 TRBJ2-2 - 16 TRBV4-2 TGTGCCAGCAGCCTGATAGCGGGAATGGGGACCGGGGAGCTGTTTTTT CASSLIAGMGTGELFF
TRBD1 TRBJ2-7 - 16 TRBV18 TGTGCCAGCTCACCACCCTCGGGACAGGGGTCCTACGAGCAGTACTTC CASSPPSGQGSYEQYF
- TRBJ1-5 - 17 TRBV7-2 TGTGCCAGCAGCCCACTATTCCTGCAGGGTAGCAATCAGCCCCAGCATTTT CASSPLFLQGSNQPQHF
- TRBJ2-1 - 11 TRBV10-2 TGCGCCAGCAGAGAGTTAAATGAGCAGTTCTTC CASRELNEQFF
TRBD2 TRBJ2-2 - 16 TRBV30 TGTGCCTGGAGTGTACGATCTAGCGGGAGAACCGGGGAGCTGTTTTTT CAWSVRSSGRTGELFF
TRBD2 TRBJ2-3 - 17 TRBV24-1 TGTGCCACCAGTGACCCGATAGCGGGAGAGGTAACAGATACGCAGTATTTT CATSDPIAGEVTDTQYF
TRBD1 TRBJ2-7 - 15 TRBV18 TGTGCCAGCTCACCGGGACAGCCGATGTCCTACGAGCAGTACTTC CASSPGQPMSYEQYF
TRBD2 TRBJ2-3 - 17 TRBV5-1 TGCGCCAGCAGCTTCGGACTAGCGGGCTTTCCACGGGAGACGCAGTATTTT CASSFGLAGFPRETQYF
- TRBJ1-2 - 12 TRBV5-6 TGTGCCAGCAGCTCTTCGGACTATGGCTACACCTTC CASSSSDYGYTF
TRBD1 TRBJ1-1 - 16 TRBV6-2/TRBV6-3 TGTGCCAGCAGTTTTGGACAGGGGAGCCTATACACTGAAGCTTTCTTT CASSFGQGSLYTEAFF
- TRBJ2-3 - 12 TRBV28 TGTGCCAGCAGTCCGCGTCCAGATACGCAGTATTTT CASSPRPDTQYF
TRBD1 TRBJ2-7 few 13 TRBV5-1 TGCGCCAGCAGACGGACAGGGGGGAACGAGCAGTACTTC CASRRTGGNEQYF
TRBD1 TRBJ2-1 - 15 TRBV6-5 TGTGCCAGCAGTACACAGGGGCGTTTCTACAATGAGCAGTTCTTC CASSTQGRFYNEQFF
TRBD1 TRBJ2-7 - 15 TRBV27 TGTGCCACTCGATCGGACAGGGTAGGTGCGTGGGAGCAGTACTTC CATRSDRVGAWEQYF
TRBD1 TRBJ1-5 few 15 TRBV19 TGTGCCACTAAAAGACAGGGGGCGCTGGGACAGCCCCAGCATTTT CATKRQGALGQPQHF
TRBD1 TRBJ2-1 once 14 TRBV27 TGTGCCAGCAGTTTACCGGACAGGGTCCATGAGCAGTTCTTC CASSLPDRVHEQFF
TRBD1 TRBJ2-5 - 15 TRBV19 TGTGCCAGTAGGCCCGGACAGGGAATTCAAGAGACCCAGTACTTC CASRPGQGIQETQYF
- TRBJ2-1 - 11 TRBV7-3 TGTGCCAGCAGCTGTATCAATGAGCAGTTCTTC CASSCINEQFF
TRBD1 TRBJ1-2 - 13 TRBV2 TGTGCCAGCAGTAGGGACAGAGACTATGGCTACACCTTC CASSRDRDYGYTF
- TRBJ1-1 - 15 TRBV28 TGTGCCAGCAGCCCCCCCCTAGGGGGGAACACTGAAGCTTTCTTT CASSPPLGGNTEAFF
- TRBJ1-2 - 16 TRBV4-1 TGCGCCAGCAGTCAAAACAGGGCCGACCCTAACTATGGCTACACCTTC CASSQNRADPNYGYTF
TRBD1 TRBJ2-7 - 14 TRBV5-1 TGCGCCAGCAGCTTCTCGACAGGGTCGAGAGAGCAGTACTTC CASSFSTGSREQYF
- TRBJ2-6 - 18 TRBV24-1 TGTGCCACCAGTGCCCCGGACAGTCCCTTCTCTGGGGCCAACGTCCTGACTTTC CATSAPDSPFSGANVLTF
- TRBJ1-2 - 16 TRBV6-2/TRBV6-3 TGTGCCAGCAGTTACCCCACCCAAACGGTGGACTATGGCTACACCTTC CASSYPTQTVDYGYTF
TRBD1 TRBJ2-3 once 15 TRBV5-5 TGTGCCAGCAGCTTGCTGCAGGGGGACCCAGATACGCAGTATTTT CASSLLQGDPDTQYF
TRBD2 TRBJ2-1 - 17 TRBV19 TGTGCCACCGGGGCTAGCGGAGACGGTCTTTCCTACAATGAGCAGTTCTTC CATGASGDGLSYNEQFF
- TRBJ1-2 once 14 TRBV4-3 TGCGCCAGCAGCCAAGCCCGTCTTAACTATGGCTACACCTTC CASSQARLNYGYTF
- TRBJ2-7 - 16 TRBV10-3 TGTGCCATCAGTGGTCACCAGTCGCGGAGCTCCTACGAGCAGTACTTC CAISGHQSRSSYEQYF
TRBD1 TRBJ2-1 - 14 TRBV9 TGTGCCAGCAGCTTCGGGACAGGGGGCAATGAGCAGTTCTTC CASSFGTGGNEQFF
- TRBJ1-5 - 15 TRBV28 TGTGCCAGCCGTTTCTGGGGGCAGAGCAATCAGCCCCAGCATTTT CASRFWGQSNQPQHF
- TRBJ2-5 - 14 TRBV5-6 TGTGCCAGCAGCTTGTCAACAGTACAAGAGACCCAGTACTTC CASSLSTVQETQYF
TRBD1 TRBJ1-5 once 16 TRBV19 TGTGCCAGTAGTGCTCCGGGACAGGGTGGAAATCAGCCCCAGCATTTT CASSAPGQGGNQPQHF
- TRBJ2-3 - 14 TRBV6-6 TGTGCCAGCAGGAATTTAGTAGGCACAGATACGCAGTATTTT CASRNLVGTDTQYF
TRBD2 TRBJ2-3 - 15 TRBV19 TGTGCCAGTACCATAACCGGGACTAGCGGGGGAGAATGGTATTTT CASTITGTSGGEWYF
TRBD1 TRBJ2-7 - 18 TRBV19 TGTGCCAGTAGTATAGCCTGGGGAAGGGACAGGGACTCCTACGAGCAGTACTTC CASSIAWGRDRDSYEQYF
TRBD1 TRBJ2-3 - 16 TRBV5-1 TGCGCCAGCAGCCCTGCCTACAGGGGCGGTACAGATACGCAGTATTTT CASSPAYRGGTDTQYF
TRBD1 TRBJ2-1 - 12 TRBV5-6 TGTGCCAGCAGCCTCTCAGGGGGCGCGCTGTTCTTC CASSLSGGALFF
TRBD1 TRBJ2-7 - 16 TRBV4-1 TGCGCCAGCAGCCAAGGGGATAGGGGGCTGTCCTACGAGCAGTACTTC CASSQGDRGLSYEQYF
- TRBJ1-4 - 13 TRBV20-1 TGCAGTGCTAGTAGCCCTTCTAATGAAAAACTGTTTTTT CSASSPSNEKLFF
TRBD1 TRBJ2-2 - 17 TRBV7-6 TGTGCCAGCAGCTTAATTCCTCAGGGGGCGAACACCGGGGAGCTGTTTTTT CASSLIPQGANTGELFF
TRBD1 TRBJ2-5 - 13 TRBV29-1 TGCAGCGTTGAAGGGACAGGGCAAGAGACCCAGTACTTC CSVEGTGQETQYF
TRBD1 TRBJ2-2 - 16 TRBV2 TGTGCCAGCAGTGAAGCGACAGGGGTGAACACCGGGGAGCTGTTTTTT CASSEATGVNTGELFF
- TRBJ1-1 - 14 TRBV27 TGTGCCAGCAGGGCGTCGGGGGGCGGCACTGAAGCTTTCTTT CASRASGGGTEAFF
TRBD1 TRBJ2-1 - 15 TRBV6-5 TGTGCCAGCCGAAGGTCGGACAGGGTTGGGAATGAGCAGTTCTTC CASRRSDRVGNEQFF